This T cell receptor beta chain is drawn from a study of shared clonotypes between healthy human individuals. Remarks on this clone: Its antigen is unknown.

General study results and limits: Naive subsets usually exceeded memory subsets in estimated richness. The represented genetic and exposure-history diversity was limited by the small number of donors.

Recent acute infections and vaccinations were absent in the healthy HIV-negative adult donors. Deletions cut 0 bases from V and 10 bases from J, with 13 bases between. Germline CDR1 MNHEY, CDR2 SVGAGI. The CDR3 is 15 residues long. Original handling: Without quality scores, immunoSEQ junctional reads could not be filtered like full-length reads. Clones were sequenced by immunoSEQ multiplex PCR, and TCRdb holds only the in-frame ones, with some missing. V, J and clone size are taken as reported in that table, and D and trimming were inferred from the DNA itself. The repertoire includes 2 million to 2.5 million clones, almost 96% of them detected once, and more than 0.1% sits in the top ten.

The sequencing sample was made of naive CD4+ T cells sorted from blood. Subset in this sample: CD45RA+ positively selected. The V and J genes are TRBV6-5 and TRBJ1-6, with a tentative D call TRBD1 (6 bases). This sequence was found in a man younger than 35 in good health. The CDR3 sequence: CASSYSQQGDSPLHF. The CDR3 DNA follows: TGTGCCAGCAGTTACTCGCAACAGGGAGACTCACCCCTCCACTTT.